This T cell receptor beta chain comes out of a study of control samples from healthy donors and cancer patients. The CDR3 runs to 19 residues. Clones were read by immunoSEQ multiplex PCR, and TCRdb kept only the in-frame ones, dropping some. The repertoire holds 65,000 to 80,000 clones, with 80% to 90% as singletons. V usage is TRBV21-1 and J usage is TRBJ2-1; the D call TRBD2 from the table was never checked on the DNA. TRBV21-1 is an annotated pseudogene. The sequence came from a woman aged 55-75 years with head and neck cancer. Sequencing was performed on PBMCs. CDR3 sequence (DNA): TGTGCCAGCAGACCGGCCTTACCAAAACTAGCGGGAGGTAGCAATGAGCAGTTCTTC. Protein: CASRPALPKLAGGSNEQFF.